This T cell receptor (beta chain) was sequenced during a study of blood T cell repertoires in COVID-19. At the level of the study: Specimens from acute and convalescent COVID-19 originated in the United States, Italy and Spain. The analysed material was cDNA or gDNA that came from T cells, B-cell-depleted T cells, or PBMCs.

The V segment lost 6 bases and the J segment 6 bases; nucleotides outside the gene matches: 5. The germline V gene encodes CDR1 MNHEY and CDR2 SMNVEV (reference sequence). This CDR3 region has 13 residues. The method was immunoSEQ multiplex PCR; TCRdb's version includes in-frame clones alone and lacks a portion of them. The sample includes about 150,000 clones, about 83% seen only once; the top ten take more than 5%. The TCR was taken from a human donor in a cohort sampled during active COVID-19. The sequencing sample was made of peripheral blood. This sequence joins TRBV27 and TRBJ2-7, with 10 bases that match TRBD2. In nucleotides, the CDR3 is TGTGCCAGCAGGTTAGCGGGAGGAGGCGAGCAGTACTTC. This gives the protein CASRLAGGGEQYF.